This T cell receptor (beta chain) comes out of a study of blood T cell repertoires in COVID-19. On the study more broadly: Acute and convalescent COVID-19 specimens originated in the United States, Italy and Spain. From T cells, B-cell-depleted T cells, or PBMCs came the material, which was cDNA or gDNA.

Germline V gene sequence: CDR1 LNHDA, CDR2 SQIVND (reference sequence). This CDR3 has 14 amino acids. The ends lost 4 bases at V and 4 bases at J; junction bases unmatched: 5. Original handling: For nucleated cells, counts were estimated from reference gene primer amplification. The repertoire was sequenced with immunoSEQ multiplex PCR; TCRdb's copy has only in-frame clones and lacks some. Clonal size and the V and J genes are those of that table, whereas D and trimming came from the DNA. The data show some 150,000 clones, 85% seen once. Sequenced: peripheral blood. The chain combines TRBV19 with TRBJ2-3; TRBD2 matches 7 bases. This sequence originates from a woman in her thirties or forties with active or convalescent COVID-19. CDR3 bases: TGTGCCAGTAGTAAGGCGGGAGCCCCAGATACGCAGTATTTT. This codes for CASSKAGAPDTQYF.